This is a list of T cell receptor beta chains from one sample in a study of cytomegalovirus exposure and HLA in healthy donors. Some clones are missing from TCRdb's copy, which holds only in-frame ones; the method was immunoSEQ multiplex PCR. Found here are under 150,000 clones, around 82% of them singletons; the top ten hold approximately 2.5%. Sequencing input: PBMCs. These receptors originate from a man aged 45-65 years in good health and CMV-seronegative. Each CDR3 is given with its conserved first and last residue. The order of the fields is clone size, D gene, J gene, V gene, CDR3 protein, CDR3 DNA. D genes are given only for firm matches. Size is omitted from some rows. Given values are once, few, many or a class for expanded clones.

abundance: .; d_gene: .; j_gene: TRBJ2-7; v_gene: TRBV25-1; CDR3aa: CASSVGGGYEQYF; CDR3nt: TGTGCCAGCAGTGTAGGGGGTGGCTACGAGCAGTACTTC
abundance: .; d_gene: TRBD2; j_gene: TRBJ2-3; v_gene: TRBV27; CDR3aa: CASSLTVPSGITDTQYF; CDR3nt: TGTGCCAGCAGTTTAACCGTACCTAGCGGGATCACAGATACGCAGTATTTT
abundance: few; d_gene: .; j_gene: TRBJ1-6; v_gene: TRBV20-1; CDR3aa: CSASLDSPLHF; CDR3nt: TGCAGTGCTAGCTTAGATTCACCCCTCCACTTT
abundance: .; d_gene: TRBD2; j_gene: TRBJ2-5; v_gene: TRBV7-9; CDR3aa: CASSDGTSSLETQYF; CDR3nt: TGTGCCAGCAGCGATGGGACTAGCTCTTTGGAGACCCAGTACTTC
abundance: .; d_gene: TRBD2; j_gene: TRBJ2-1; v_gene: TRBV6-1; CDR3aa: CASRLASGDYNEQFF; CDR3nt: TGTGCCAGCAGGCTGGCTAGCGGGGACTACAATGAGCAGTTCTTC
abundance: .; d_gene: .; j_gene: TRBJ2-2; v_gene: TRBV7-8; CDR3aa: CASSLNRHTGELFF; CDR3nt: TGTGCCAGCAGCTTAAACAGGCACACCGGGGAGCTGTTTTTT
abundance: .; d_gene: TRBD2; j_gene: TRBJ2-3; v_gene: TRBV7-6; CDR3aa: CASSVRGTSGIVGTDTQYF; CDR3nt: TGTGCCAGCAGCGTGCGAGGGACTAGCGGGATTGTCGGCACAGATACGCAGTATTTT
abundance: .; d_gene: .; j_gene: TRBJ1-4; v_gene: TRBV7-9; CDR3aa: CASSLSRPDSLSNEKLFF; CDR3nt: TGTGCCAGCAGCTTAAGTCGGCCGGACAGCCTCTCTAATGAAAAACTGTTTTTT
abundance: .; d_gene: TRBD2; j_gene: TRBJ2-1; v_gene: TRBV29-1; CDR3aa: CSVEAQPGGSYNEQFF; CDR3nt: TGCAGCGTTGAAGCGCAGCCGGGGGGTTCCTACAATGAGCAGTTCTTC
abundance: .; d_gene: TRBD2; j_gene: TRBJ2-7; v_gene: TRBV28; CDR3aa: CASSLSLAGGRGEQYF; CDR3nt: TGTGCCAGCAGTTTATCGCTAGCGGGGGGGCGTGGCGAGCAGTACTTC
abundance: .; d_gene: TRBD1; j_gene: TRBJ1-5; v_gene: TRBV6-1; CDR3aa: CASSDPTGRDNQPQHF; CDR3nt: TGTGCCAGCAGTGACCCGACAGGGCGGGACAATCAGCCCCAGCATTTT
abundance: .; d_gene: .; j_gene: TRBJ2-3; v_gene: TRBV11-3; CDR3aa: CASSTVVLVSDTQYF; CDR3nt: TGTGCCAGCAGCACGGTCGTACTAGTCTCAGATACGCAGTATTTT
abundance: .; d_gene: TRBD2; j_gene: TRBJ2-5; v_gene: TRBV11-3; CDR3aa: CASREGLAGGLETQYF; CDR3nt: TGTGCCAGCCGGGAGGGACTAGCGGGGGGGCTGGAGACCCAGTACTTC
abundance: .; d_gene: .; j_gene: TRBJ1-2; v_gene: TRBV2; CDR3aa: CASREELRYGYTF; CDR3nt: TGTGCCAGCAGAGAAGAACTTCGGTATGGCTACACCTTC
abundance: .; d_gene: .; j_gene: TRBJ1-1; v_gene: TRBV7-9; CDR3aa: CASSFGRGAFF; CDR3nt: TGTGCCAGCAGCTTTGGACGGGGAGCTTTCTTT
abundance: .; d_gene: .; j_gene: TRBJ1-1; v_gene: TRBV29-1; CDR3aa: CSVGARTENTEAFF; CDR3nt: TGCAGCGTGGGGGCTCGGACAGAAAACACTGAAGCTTTCTTT
abundance: .; d_gene: TRBD1; j_gene: TRBJ1-2; v_gene: TRBV5-1; CDR3aa: CASSWGQSGYGYTF; CDR3nt: TGCGCCAGCAGCTGGGGACAGTCTGGTTATGGCTACACCTTC
abundance: few; d_gene: TRBD1; j_gene: TRBJ2-7; v_gene: TRBV28; CDR3aa: CASSSGQVWNYEQYF; CDR3nt: TGTGCCAGCAGTTCGGGACAGGTTTGGAACTACGAGCAGTACTTC
abundance: .; d_gene: .; j_gene: TRBJ1-1; v_gene: TRBV5-1; CDR3aa: CASSFGFTEAFF; CDR3nt: TGCGCCAGCAGCTTCGGTTTCACTGAAGCTTTCTTT
abundance: .; d_gene: TRBD2; j_gene: TRBJ2-1; v_gene: TRBV14; CDR3aa: CASSQGLAGGSTYNEQFF; CDR3nt: TGTGCCAGCAGCCAAGGGTTAGCTGGCGGGAGTACCTACAATGAGCAGTTCTTC
abundance: .; d_gene: TRBD1; j_gene: TRBJ1-5; v_gene: TRBV2; CDR3aa: CASRNTGQGRYQPQHF; CDR3nt: TGTGCCAGCAGAAACACGGGACAGGGGAGGTATCAGCCCCAGCATTTT
abundance: .; d_gene: .; j_gene: TRBJ1-2; v_gene: TRBV27; CDR3aa: CASSFSGNYGYTF; CDR3nt: TGTGCCAGCAGTTTCTCGGGGAACTATGGCTACACCTTC
abundance: .; d_gene: TRBD1; j_gene: TRBJ1-4; v_gene: TRBV28; CDR3aa: CASRTTGVGEKLFF; CDR3nt: TGTGCCAGCAGGACGACAGGGGTAGGGGAAAAACTGTTTTTT
abundance: .; d_gene: TRBD1; j_gene: TRBJ2-1; v_gene: TRBV19; CDR3aa: CASKGQGGNEQFF; CDR3nt: TGTGCCAGTAAGGGACAGGGCGGGAATGAGCAGTTCTTC
abundance: .; d_gene: .; j_gene: TRBJ1-3; v_gene: TRBV5-3; CDR3aa: CARSQKPYRAGRNTIYF; CDR3nt: TGTGCCAGAAGCCAAAAACCGTACAGGGCAGGAAGAAACACCATATATTTT
abundance: .; d_gene: .; j_gene: TRBJ2-5; v_gene: TRBV7-8; CDR3aa: CASSLIGTQYF; CDR3nt: TGTGCCAGCAGCTTAATCGGGACCCAGTACTTC
abundance: once; d_gene: TRBD1; j_gene: TRBJ1-2; v_gene: TRBV29-1; CDR3aa: CSVDSDRGANYGYTF; CDR3nt: TGCAGCGTTGATTCGGACAGGGGAGCTAACTATGGCTACACCTTC
abundance: .; d_gene: TRBD2; j_gene: TRBJ2-3; v_gene: TRBV29-1; CDR3aa: CSVEPTSGSLRGTDTQYF; CDR3nt: TGCAGCGTTGAACCAACTAGCGGGTCCCTACGCGGCACAGATACGCAGTATTTT
abundance: once; d_gene: .; j_gene: TRBJ2-3; v_gene: TRBV5-1; CDR3aa: CASSPGGTGGDTQYF; CDR3nt: TGCGCCAGCAGCCCTGGGGGGACTGGGGGAGATACGCAGTATTTT
abundance: .; d_gene: .; j_gene: TRBJ2-2; v_gene: TRBV7-3; CDR3aa: CASSPQANTGELFF; CDR3nt: TGTGCCAGCAGCCCCCAGGCGAACACCGGGGAGCTGTTTTTT
abundance: once; d_gene: TRBD1; j_gene: TRBJ2-7; v_gene: TRBV27; CDR3aa: CASSSHWDRFSSYEQYF; CDR3nt: TGTGCCAGCAGTTCACATTGGGACAGATTTAGCTCCTACGAGCAGTACTTC
abundance: .; d_gene: .; j_gene: TRBJ2-7; v_gene: TRBV29-1; CDR3aa: CSVEARALSGVFSYEQYF; CDR3nt: TGCAGCGTTGAAGCCCGGGCCCTTAGCGGAGTGTTTTCCTACGAGCAGTACTTC
abundance: .; d_gene: TRBD1; j_gene: TRBJ1-5; v_gene: TRBV19; CDR3aa: CASSAGTGGNQPQHF; CDR3nt: TGTGCCAGTAGTGCCGGGACAGGGGGCAATCAGCCCCAGCATTTT
abundance: few; d_gene: .; j_gene: TRBJ1-5; v_gene: TRBV30; CDR3aa: CAWSVPQGRQPQHF; CDR3nt: TGTGCCTGGAGTGTACCCCAGGGAAGGCAGCCCCAGCATTTT